A single T cell receptor beta chain is shown here with its context. This sample was taken from a study of sequential checkpoint blockade in melanoma. Across the study: Patients were randomized 1:1 to nivolumab-then-ipilimumab or ipilimumab-then-nivolumab first-line. Both treatment sequences were followed by maintenance nivolumab.

Treatment indicated: randomized to nivolumab then ipilimumab (arm A) or the reverse (arm B). None of the patients previously received DNA-damaging chemotherapy. Sorted cells were live CD3+CD8+, lacking CD19 and CD56, from PBMCs. The V and J ends lost 6 bases and 4 bases, in that order; junction bases with no gene match: 12. The CDR3 contains 16 residues. Germline V CDR1 and CDR2: SEHNR, FQNEAQ (reference sequence). The assay was immunoSEQ multiplex PCR, and TCRdb's table has in-frame clones only and misses some. The repertoire holds approximately 29,000 clones, with 83% as singletons. This clonotype originated in a human donor with melanoma. Source: CD8+ T cells sorted from blood (inferred from file names), taken from a patient given nivolumab and ipilimumab in sequence. V is TRBV7-9 and J is TRBJ1-1; 9 bases line up with TRBD1. CDR3 DNA: TGTGCCAGCAGTCCAGCACAGGGGGCGGAAAGCACTGAAGCTTTCTTT. It yields the protein CASSPAQGAESTEAFF.